This T cell receptor beta chain was recovered during a study of Ad26.COV2.S vaccination and SARS-CoV-2 variants. General study results and limits: Placebo recipients and vaccine recipients were similar in non-spike TCR breadth.

Some clones are missing from TCRdb's copy, which holds only in-frame ones; the method was immunoSEQ multiplex PCR. There are 360,000 or so clones in the sample; about nine tenths occur only once, and roughly 3.1% lies in the top ten. This clone is a singleton in its sample. Its antigen remains unidentified. Specified treatment: around 19 received Ad26.COV2.S at low or high dose, single or two shots; about 5 received placebo; per-sample allocation not given. Collection of samples fell on day 63 after the first vaccine or placebo injection. Adults aged 18-55 years in Boston included the donor. Wuhan-strain spike was delivered by a replication-incompetent Ad26 vector. Germline V gene sequence: CDR1 LGHNA, CDR2 YNFKEQ. Deletions cut 1 base from V and 3 bases from J, with 10 bases between. The CDR3 is 14 amino acids.

This sequence originates from a person between 18 and 60 years old who received the Ad26.COV2.S COVID-19 vaccine or a placebo. The chain has TRBV4-2 and TRBJ2-7; D is possibly TRBD1 (5 bases). Sequencing was performed on peripheral blood, taken in a trial of Ad26.COV2.S vaccine versus placebo. CDR3 protein: CASSQGRQYYEQYF. For the CDR3, the DNA is TGTGCCAGCAGCCAAGGCCGACAGTACTACGAGCAGTACTTC.